One and the same sample provided the 30 T cell receptor beta chains below, sequenced in a study of T cell changes during pregnancy in multiple sclerosis. Sequencing used immunoSEQ multiplex PCR; TCRdb keeps in-frame clones, though not all of them. In the table there are around 60,000 clones, around 90% of which are singletons. The material was peripheral blood, obtained in the first trimester of pregnancy. Receptor source: a female donor with multiple sclerosis, enrolled in a pregnancy study.

V and J are TRBV5-4 and TRBJ2-3, with 8 bases fitting TRBD2. The germline V gene has CDR1 SGHNT and CDR2 YYREEE (reference sequence). Losses at the gene ends were 4 bases for V and 1 base for J; bases not matched to a gene: 5. The CDR3 has 15 amino acids. The CDR3: CASSRGLVGTDTQYF. The CDR3 region has the DNA TGTGCCAGCAGCCGGGGACTAGTTGGCACAGATACGCAGTATTTT.

The chain is built from TRBV7-2 and TRBJ2-3, with D perhaps matching TRBD2 (5 bases). Germline assignment: CDR1 SGHTA and CDR2 FQGNSA. V gave up 11 bases and J gave up 5 bases, with 17 bases separating them. The CDR3 sequence is 13 residues long. The CDR3 here is CADGKRGGDTQYF. In nucleotides, the CDR3 is TGTGCCGACGGGAAGAGAGGAGGAGATACGCAGTATTTT.

The chain couples TRBV5-1 to TRBJ2-5, with 12 bases matching TRBD2. J gave up 0 bases and V 5 bases, and 8 bases lay outside the gene matches. The CDR3 loop spans 17 amino acids. Germline values: CDR1 SGHRS, CDR2 YFSETQ. The CDR3 nucleotides are TGCGCCAGCAGTCCTCCACTAGCGGGAGGAAACCAAGAGACCCAGTACTTC. It encodes CASSPPLAGGNQETQYF.

The CDR3 sequence is CASSRQDTEAFF. The CDR3 DNA reads TGTGCCAGCAGCCGACAGGACACTGAAGCTTTCTTT. The J gene is TRBJ1-1, the V gene TRBV13; maybe TRBD1 (6 bases). The CDR3 runs to 12 residues. The germline V gene encodes CDR1 PRHDT and CDR2 FYEKMQ (reference sequence). Trimming stripped 5 bases from V and 3 bases from J, with 7 bases between.

V is TRBV30 and J is TRBJ2-7, with 7 nucleotides matching TRBD1. Germline assignment: CDR1 GTSNPN and CDR2 SVGIG (reference sequence). V lost 2 bases and J lost 3; bases outside the gene matches: 10. This CDR3 has 15 amino acids. The CDR3 bases are TGTGCCTGGAGTCCCCGGGACAGCCCGTACTACGAGCAGTACTTC. Translating gives CAWSPRDSPYYEQYF. Based on the CDR3 plus reference TRBV30 and TRBJ2-7, the full variable domain is SQTIHQWPATLVQPVGSPLSLECTVEGTSNPNLYWYRQAAGRGLQLLFYSVGIGQISSEVPQNLSASRPQDRQFILSSKKLLLSDSGFYLCAWSPRDSPYYEQYFGPGTRLTVT.

This clone appeared once. The V call is TRBV2, the J call TRBJ1-1; weak D call: TRBD1 (6 bases). This CDR3 contains 12 residues. Trimming left V 6 bases short and J 4 bases short, with 9 bases between. Germline CDR1 and CDR2: SNHLY and FYNNEI. CDR3 in DNA: TGTGCCAGCAGCCACAGGGTCACTGAAGCTTTCTTT. This codes for CASSHRVTEAFF.

This chain joins TRBV18 and TRBJ2-7; 13 nucleotides agree with TRBD2. This CDR3 has 16 amino acids. Germline V gives CDR1 KGHSH, CDR2 LQKENI. The ends lost 1 base at V and 5 bases at J; junction bases unmatched: 5. The CDR3 sequence: CASSPRTSGSENEQYF. DNA for the CDR3: TGTGCCAGCTCACCACGGACTAGCGGGAGTGAGAACGAGCAGTACTTC.

V usage is TRBV5-6 and J usage is TRBJ1-4, with D unclear. The CDR3 extends over 12 amino acids. Germline V CDR1 and CDR2: SGHDT, YYEEEE. The V end lost 0 bases, the J end lost 8 bases, and 5 bases lay between the germline ends. As DNA, the CDR3 is TGTGCCAGCAGCTTGGCCCGGGAAAAACTGTTTTTT. Its translation is CASSLAREKLFF.

The DNA for the CDR3 is TGCGCCAGCAGCTTGGGTAGCGGGCATTACAATGAGCAGTTCTTC. Translated: CASSLGSGHYNEQFF. This chain connects TRBV5-1 to TRBJ2-1; 7 nucleotides line up with TRBD2. Germline V lookup: CDR1 SGHRS, CDR2 YFSETQ. The CDR3 contains 15 residues. After removal of 0 bases from V and 4 bases from J, the junction contained 4 bases not matched to a gene.

This chain connects TRBV11-2 to TRBJ2-1; tentative D call: TRBD1 (5 bases). CDR3 length: 15 residues. Germline V gene lookup returns CDR1 SGHAT and CDR2 FQNNGV. The V end lost 5 bases, the J end lost 6 bases, and 17 bases lay between the germline ends. The CDR3 is CASSPLDTNRNEQFF. CDR3 DNA: TGTGCCAGCAGCCCACTGGACACAAACCGCAATGAGCAGTTCTTC.

The chain employs TRBV10-3 and TRBJ2-1, with 7 bases that match TRBD2. The ends lost 7 bases at V and 6 bases at J; junction bases unmatched: 12. Germline loops: CDR1 ENHRY, CDR2 SYGVKD. This CDR3 region has 15 residues. CDR3 sequence reads: CAIMNRAGDRNEQFF. As DNA, the CDR3 is TGTGCCATCATGAATCGGGCGGGAGATCGCAATGAGCAGTTCTTC.

The rearrangement uses TRBV11-2 and TRBJ2-3; 13 positions agree with TRBD2. J gave up 9 bases and V 2 bases, and 2 bases lay outside the gene matches. CDR1 is SGHAT, CDR2 FQNNGV, per germline. The CDR3 runs 14 residues. The CDR3 sequence is CASSLRTSGGTQYF. CDR3 coding DNA: TGTGCCAGCAGCTTACGGACTAGCGGGGGAACGCAGTATTTT.

This clone occurred a few times. The chain is built from TRBV30 and TRBJ1-2; D is uncertain. This CDR3 is 13 amino acids long. Germline-derived CDR1 and CDR2 are GTSNPN and SVGIG (reference sequence). The ends were cut back, 4 bases at V and 2 bases at J, with 11 bases in the middle. The CDR3 loop reads CAWTAGTNYGYTF. The CDR3 DNA reads TGTGCCTGGACAGCGGGAACCAACTATGGCTACACCTTC. Full variable domain (missing parts from reference TRBV30 and TRBJ1-2): SQTIHQWPATLVQPVGSPLSLECTVEGTSNPNLYWYRQAAGRGLQLLFYSVGIGQISSEVPQNLSASRPQDRQFILSSKKLLLSDSGFYLCAWTAGTNYGYTFGSGTRLTVV.

This clone was counted between two and nine times. The chain links TRBV27 to TRBJ1-1, with no clear D. V gave up 4 bases and J gave up 0 bases, with 15 bases separating them. CDR1 is MNHEY, CDR2 SMNVEV, per germline (reference sequence). This CDR3 has 16 amino acids. The CDR3 DNA reads as TGTGCCAGCAGTTCCCTCGGACTAACTTTGAACACTGAAGCTTTCTTT. It is translated as CASSSLGLTLNTEAFF.

The chain links TRBV5-1 to TRBJ2-3, with 8 bases that match TRBD2. The CDR3 is 15 residues long. The trim removed 5 bases at V and 1 base at J, leaving 6 bases unmatched. Germline CDR1 reads SGHRS; CDR2 reads YFSETQ. DNA for the CDR3: TGCGCCAGCAGAACAACTAGCGGAGGCACAGATACGCAGTATTTT. Encoded protein: CASRTTSGGTDTQYF.

The rearrangement joins TRBV5-1 to TRBJ2-7; TRBD1 might be the D (5 bases). Looked up from germline, CDR1 is SGHRS and CDR2 is YFSETQ. With 5 bases removed from V and 1 base from J, the gap between germline ends came to 10 bases. The CDR3 has 13 amino acids. The CDR3 nucleotides are TGCGCCAGCAGAGGACAACTGTCCTACGAGCAGTACTTC. Protein sequence: CASRGQLSYEQYF.

The rearrangement joins TRBV30 to TRBJ1-5; D perhaps matches TRBD1 (6 bases). Per germline, CDR1 GTSNPN and CDR2 SVGIG (reference sequence). The CDR3 is made up of 17 amino acids. V gave up 1 base and J gave up 6 bases, with 22 bases separating them. CDR3: CAWSDDEQGVGGQPQHF. The CDR3 DNA reads as TGTGCCTGGAGTGACGATGAACAGGGAGTAGGCGGTCAGCCCCAGCATTTT.

The J gene is TRBJ1-2, the V gene TRBV10-1; D not resolved. This CDR3 spans 13 amino acids. With 6 bases removed from V and 7 bases from J, the gap between germline ends came to 15 bases. From germline, CDR1 is WNHNN and CDR2 SYGVQD (reference sequence). CDR3 in DNA: TGCGCCAGCAGAACAGAAAAACCCCCTGGCTACACCTTC. Protein sequence: CASRTEKPPGYTF.

CDR3 sequence: CASSQDSREGERYNEQFF. The CDR3 DNA follows: TGCGCCAGCAGCCAAGATTCGCGGGAGGGAGAACGATACAATGAGCAGTTCTTC. The J gene is TRBJ2-1, the V gene TRBV4-1; 9 bases align to TRBD2. The CDR3 consists of 18 residues. CDR1 is MGHRA and CDR2 is YSYEKL in the germline V gene. The V gene end was trimmed by 0 bases and the J gene end by 4 bases; junction bases not matched to a gene: 10.

V usage is TRBV7-3 and J usage is TRBJ2-3, with 11 bases aligning to TRBD2. This CDR3 has 15 amino acids. The V segment lost 5 bases and the J segment 5 bases; nucleotides outside the gene matches: 6. Germline loops: CDR1 SGHTA, CDR2 FQGTGA. The CDR3 bases are TGTGCCAGCAGCCCTAGCGGGAGGAATGAAGATACGCAGTATTTT. This codes for CASSPSGRNEDTQYF.

This chain uses TRBV19 with TRBJ1-1; 9 nucleotides align to TRBD1. This CDR3 spans 13 amino acids. Germline loops: CDR1 LNHDA, CDR2 SQIVND (reference sequence). The trim removed 8 bases at V and 3 bases at J, leaving 4 bases unmatched. The DNA for the CDR3 is TGTGCCAGTCGGGGACAGGGTGACACTGAAGCTTTCTTT. Protein product: CASRGQGDTEAFF.

J is TRBJ1-1 and V is TRBV10-3; a weak D match, TRBD1 (5 bases). Per germline, CDR1 ENHRY and CDR2 SYGVKD. CDR3 length equals 15 residues. Between the trimmed V and J ends, which lost 0 bases and 0 bases, there was a span of 8 bases. This chain's CDR3 is CAISESRGMNTEAFF. The CDR3, as DNA: TGTGCCATCAGTGAGTCAAGGGGCATGAACACTGAAGCTTTCTTT.

The J gene is TRBJ1-1, the V gene TRBV19; D is undetermined. Germline lookup yields CDR1 LNHDA and CDR2 SQIVND (reference sequence). The V end was cut by 5 bases, the J end by 6 bases, with 7 bases between. The CDR3 totals 11 residues. The CDR3 is CASSVQAEAFF. The CDR3 DNA is TGTGCCAGTAGTGTCCAGGCTGAAGCTTTCTTT.

Here the CDR3 DNA reads TGTGCCAGCAGCGTAGCCCGCGATGAGCAGTTCTTC. Translated: CASSVARDEQFF. The chain is built from TRBV9 and TRBJ2-1; D not certain. Germline lookup yields CDR1 SGDLS and CDR2 YYNGEE. V lost 0 bases and J 8 bases, leaving 6 bases between the germline ends. This CDR3 contains 12 residues.

The chain combines TRBV27 with TRBJ1-2; TRBD1 matches 7 bases. The V segment lost 7 bases and the J segment 3 bases; nucleotides outside the gene matches: 5. The germline V gene encodes CDR1 MNHEY and CDR2 SMNVEV (reference sequence). The CDR3 loop spans 13 amino acids. This CDR3 is CASKTGPHYGYTF. CDR3 nucleotide sequence: TGTGCCAGCAAGACAGGGCCTCACTATGGCTACACCTTC.

The chain combines TRBV6-5 with TRBJ2-7, with D possibly matching TRBD1 (5 bases). V was shortened by 4 bases and J by 0 bases, with 16 bases between the two germline ends. Germline V lookup: CDR1 MNHEY, CDR2 SVGAGI. The CDR3 is 16 residues long. The CDR3 DNA reads as TGTGCCAGCAGTTCGAGCGCAGGGCGTAGCTCCTACGAGCAGTACTTC. Residues: CASSSSAGRSSYEQYF.

V and J are TRBV4-1 and TRBJ1-5, with D possibly TRBD1 on 6 matching bases. The germline V gene has CDR1 MGHRA and CDR2 YSYEKL. Trimming took off 1 base at V and 3 bases at J, with 10 bases between the two ends. This CDR3 spans 15 amino acids. CDR3 nucleotides: TGCGCCAGCAGCCAAGTGGCAGGGGACAATCAGCCCCAGCATTTT. It yields the protein CASSQVAGDNQPQHF.

This chain connects TRBV9 to TRBJ1-2; 7 nucleotides match TRBD1. The CDR3 runs to 14 residues. Trimming at V came to 3 bases and at J to 3 bases, leaving 5 bases not matched to a gene. CDR1 is SGDLS, CDR2 YYNGEE, per germline. The CDR3 nucleotides are TGTGCCAGCAGCGGCGCAACAGGGGACTATGGCTACACCTTC. Translation: CASSGATGDYGYTF.

The sample holds one count of this clone. An end of the junction differs from the germline gene, which may be a read error. The J gene is TRBJ2-7, the V gene TRBV6-4, with 9 bases that match TRBD1. This CDR3 comprises 17 residues. Germline assignment: CDR1 MRHNA and CDR2 SNTAGT. CDR3 in amino acids: CASSTPQGASFSHEQYF. In DNA, the CDR3 is TGTGCCAGCAGTACCCCACAGGGGGCTTCTTTCTCCCACGAGCAGTACTTC.

This chain connects TRBV19 to TRBJ1-2; D is uncertain. The CDR3 runs to 14 residues. The V gene's germline CDR1 is LNHDA and CDR2 SQIVND (reference sequence). V was shortened by 7 bases and J by 4 bases, with 16 bases between the two germline ends. CDR3 in DNA: TGTGCCAGTACGAACAGACCGCTTGGCTATGGCTACACCTTC. Translated, it gives CASTNRPLGYGYTF.